Shown below are 6 T cell receptor beta chains from a single sample sequenced in a study of siplizumab effects on memory and regulatory T cells. TCRdb's table, derived via immunoSEQ multiplex PCR, lists solely in-frame clones and lacks some. This sample has around 58,000 clones, with 70% to 90% found just once. The sequenced sample was memory CD4+ T cells sorted from blood. These receptor sequences come from a human donor in good health.

The CDR3 bases are TGCAGCGTTGGTAGAGGGGCGCTAGTGCAAGCTTTCTTT. Translation gives CSVGRGALVQAFF. V and J are TRBV29-1 and TRBJ1-1, with D possibly TRBD1 on 5 matching bases. V was cut by 4 bases and J by 9 bases, with 18 bases left in between. The CDR3 runs 13 residues. CDR1 is SQVTM and CDR2 is ANQGSEA in the germline V gene.

The V call is TRBV19, the J call TRBJ1-1; D not certain. Trimming shortened V by 7 bases and J by 2 bases, and 5 bases separated the two germline ends. Germline lookup yields CDR1 LNHDA and CDR2 SQIVND (reference sequence). CDR3 size: 11 residues. The CDR3 DNA sequence: TGTGCCAGTAAGGTAAACACTGAAGCTTTCTTT. Encoded protein: CASKVNTEAFF.

This clone has just one count. V usage is TRBV4-1 and J usage is TRBJ1-1; the D gene is possibly TRBD1 (6 bases). CDR3 size: 14 residues. Germline V gene data show CDR1 as MGHRA and CDR2 as YSYEKL. Trimming cost V 5 bases and J 7 bases, with 17 bases left between them. CDR3 protein: CASSSGDRGNEAFF. As DNA, the CDR3 is TGCGCCAGCAGCTCAGGGGATAGGGGGAATGAAGCTTTCTTT.

J is TRBJ1-1 and V is TRBV4-1; 9 nucleotides agree with TRBD1. The CDR3 is 15 residues long. V lost 4 bases, J lost 5 bases, and 8 bases stayed unmatched. CDR1 and CDR2 from the germline V gene are MGHRA and YSYEKL. In DNA, the CDR3 is TGCGCCAGCAGCCCGGGACAGGGCTCAAGAACTGAAGCTTTCTTT. This encodes CASSPGQGSRTEAFF.

The chain recombines TRBV5-8 with TRBJ2-4, with TRBD1 matching over 10 bases. The V and J ends lost 4 bases and 3 bases, in that order; junction bases with no gene match: 4. The length of the CDR3 is 15 residues. Germline CDR1 SGHTS, CDR2 YDEGEE. This chain's CDR3 is CASSLRTGGKNIQYF. The CDR3 bases are TGTGCCAGCAGCCTACGGACAGGGGGCAAAAACATTCAGTACTTC.

In the case of this clone: Its ends do not fully match the called genes, so a read error is possible. The chain combines TRBV2 with TRBJ1-3, with TRBD1 as a possible D gene (6 bases). The CDR3 runs to 15 residues. From germline, CDR1 is SNHLY and CDR2 FYNNEI. The DNA of the CDR3 is TGTGCCAGCAGTGAAAAAATCGCCCAGGGGAGTCGACCTAATTTT. Translating gives CASSEKIAQGSRPNF.